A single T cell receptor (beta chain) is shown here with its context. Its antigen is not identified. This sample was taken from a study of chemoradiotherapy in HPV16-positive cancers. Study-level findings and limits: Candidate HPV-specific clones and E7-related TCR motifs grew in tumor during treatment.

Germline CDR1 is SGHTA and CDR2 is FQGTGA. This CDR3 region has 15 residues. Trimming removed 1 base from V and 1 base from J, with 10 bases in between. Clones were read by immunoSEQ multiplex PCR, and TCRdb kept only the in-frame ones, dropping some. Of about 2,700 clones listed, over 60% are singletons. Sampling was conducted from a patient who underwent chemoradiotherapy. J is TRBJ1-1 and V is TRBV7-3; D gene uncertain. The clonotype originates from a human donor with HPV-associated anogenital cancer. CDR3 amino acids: CASSLKGGENTEAFF. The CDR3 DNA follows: TGTGCCAGCAGCTTAAAGGGCGGGGAGAACACTGAAGCTTTCTTT. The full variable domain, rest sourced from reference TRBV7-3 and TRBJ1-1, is GAGVSQTPSNKVTEKGKYVELRCDPISGHTALYWYRQSLGQGPEFLIYFQGTGAADDSGLPNDRFFAVRPEGSVSTLKIQRTERGDSAVYLCASSLKGGENTEAFFGQGTRLTVV.